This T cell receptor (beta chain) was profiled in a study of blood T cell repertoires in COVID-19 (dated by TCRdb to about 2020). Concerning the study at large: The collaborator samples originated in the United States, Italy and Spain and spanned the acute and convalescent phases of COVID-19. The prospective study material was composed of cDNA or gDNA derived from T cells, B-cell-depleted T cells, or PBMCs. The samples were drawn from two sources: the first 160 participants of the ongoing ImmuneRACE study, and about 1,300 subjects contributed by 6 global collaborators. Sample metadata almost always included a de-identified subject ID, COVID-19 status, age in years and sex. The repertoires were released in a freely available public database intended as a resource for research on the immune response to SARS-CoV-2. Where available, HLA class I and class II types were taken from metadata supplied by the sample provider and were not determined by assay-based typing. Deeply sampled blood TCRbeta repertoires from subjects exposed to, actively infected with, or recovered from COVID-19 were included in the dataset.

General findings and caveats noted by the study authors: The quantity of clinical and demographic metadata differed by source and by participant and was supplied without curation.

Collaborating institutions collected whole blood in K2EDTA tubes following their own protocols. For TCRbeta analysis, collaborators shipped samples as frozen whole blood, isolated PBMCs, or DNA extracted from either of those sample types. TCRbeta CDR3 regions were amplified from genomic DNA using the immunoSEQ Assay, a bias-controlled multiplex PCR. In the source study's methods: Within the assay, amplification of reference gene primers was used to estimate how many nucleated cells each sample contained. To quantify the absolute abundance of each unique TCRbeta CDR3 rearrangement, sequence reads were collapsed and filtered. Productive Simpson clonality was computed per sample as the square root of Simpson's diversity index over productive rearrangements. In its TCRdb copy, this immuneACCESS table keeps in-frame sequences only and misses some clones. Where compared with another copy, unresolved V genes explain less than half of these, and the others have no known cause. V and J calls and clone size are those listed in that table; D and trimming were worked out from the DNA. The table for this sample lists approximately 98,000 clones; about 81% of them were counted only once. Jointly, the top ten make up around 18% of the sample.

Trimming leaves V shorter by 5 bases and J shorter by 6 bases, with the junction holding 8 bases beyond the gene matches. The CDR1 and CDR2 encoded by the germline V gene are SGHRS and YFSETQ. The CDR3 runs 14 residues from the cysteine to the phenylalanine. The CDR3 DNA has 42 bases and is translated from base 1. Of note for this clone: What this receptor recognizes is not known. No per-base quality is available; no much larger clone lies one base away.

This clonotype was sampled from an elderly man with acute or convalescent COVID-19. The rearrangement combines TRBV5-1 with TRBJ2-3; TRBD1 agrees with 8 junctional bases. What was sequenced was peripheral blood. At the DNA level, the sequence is TGCGCCAGCAGTCCCGGGACAGGTTCGGATACGCAGTATTTT. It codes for CASSPGTGSDTQYF.